This T cell receptor (beta chain) is drawn from a study of vaccination and CD4 T cells after COVID-19. The Oncomine TCR Beta short-read assay generated sequence data from the DNA of cultured CD4+ T cells. Each CDR3 protein is one row after TCRdb ran MiXCR on the PCR reads. The table has about 8,500 distinct CDR3 sequences, about 48% seen once. Study results and caveats: Median SARS-CoV-2-reactive clonotype numbers rose nonsignificantly, roughly 21 to 38.

With regard to this clonotype: What it binds is not known.

The CDR3 covers 12 residues. Trimming shortened V by 0 bases and J by 14 bases, and 14 bases separated the two germline ends. Germline V CDR1 and CDR2: DFQATT, SNEGSKA (reference sequence). The sample's treatment: roughly 11-day PBMC culture with coronavirus spike peptide pools or control peptides (ViraFEST assay). The sequenced sample was CD4+ T cells from blood, cultured in vitro. The chain employs TRBV20-1 and TRBJ2-1; no reliable D call. This sequence originates from a human donor who had recovered from COVID-19. The chain's CDR3 is CSARDRTRTEFF. CDR3 nucleotides: TGCAGTGCTAGAGATAGGACCCGAACCGAGTTCTTC.